These T cell receptor beta chains were read from a single sample in a study of graft-versus-host responses after intestinal transplantation. Generated by immunoSEQ multiplex PCR, the TCRdb table keeps only in-frame clones and is missing some. The sample has about 90,000 clones, 85% to 95% seen once. Their recognized antigens are unknown. The sample was unstimulated CD8+ T cells sorted from spleen or lymph node cells, taken before transplant. The receptors derive from a human donor who was the organ donor for an intestinal transplant. CDR3s include the opening cysteine and the closing phenylalanine or tryptophan. Fields, in order: V gene, D gene, clone size, J gene, CDR3 protein, CDR3 DNA. The D gene is left open where the match is weak. Expanded clones get a size class; other rows say once, few or many, or leave the size out.

V: TRBV27; D: NA; size: NA; J: TRBJ1-2; CDR3: CASGLFWFYSGGYTF; DNA: TGTGCCAGCGGCCTCTTCTGGTTCTATTCGGGTGGCTACACCTTC
V: TRBV7-2; D: NA; size: once; J: TRBJ2-1; CDR3: CASSMRENRVRADYNEQFF; DNA: TGTGCCAGCAGCATGAGGGAGAACAGGGTTCGGGCAGACTACAATGAGCAGTTCTTC
V: TRBV7-9; D: NA; size: NA; J: TRBJ2-1; CDR3: CASSLVKGEGLSGEQFF; DNA: TGTGCCAGCAGCTTAGTTAAGGGGGAGGGCCTGTCAGGTGAGCAGTTCTTC
V: TRBV28; D: NA; size: NA; J: TRBJ1-6; CDR3: CASKWRGWSPLHF; DNA: TGTGCCAGCAAGTGGCGGGGCTGGTCACCCCTCCACTTT
V: TRBV28; D: TRBD1; size: NA; J: TRBJ2-7; CDR3: CASSLSGQHYEQYF; DNA: TGTGCCAGCAGTTTATCGGGACAGCACTACGAGCAGTACTTC
V: TRBV11-2; D: NA; size: once; J: TRBJ1-2; CDR3: CASSAQGTEAGYTF; DNA: TGTGCCAGCAGCGCACAGGGCACGGAGGCTGGCTACACCTTC
V: TRBV27; D: TRBD2; size: NA; J: TRBJ2-5; CDR3: CASSFGSGAGVREQYF; DNA: TGTGCCAGCAGTTTCGGCTCCGGGGCGGGAGTGAGGGAGCAGTACTTC
V: TRBV29-1; D: TRBD2; size: NA; J: TRBJ2-1; CDR3: CSAVTSGNRDEQFF; DNA: TGCAGCGCCGTGACTAGCGGGAATCGTGATGAGCAGTTCTTC
V: TRBV27; D: NA; size: NA; J: TRBJ2-7; CDR3: CASSSGLMAYEQYF; DNA: TGTGCCAGCAGTTCGGGACTGATGGCCTACGAGCAGTACTTC
V: TRBV18; D: TRBD1; size: NA; J: TRBJ1-6; CDR3: CASSPDRVASPLHF; DNA: TGTGCCAGCTCACCCGACAGGGTTGCTTCACCCCTCCACTTT
V: TRBV5-4; D: TRBD1; size: NA; J: TRBJ2-7; CDR3: CASSHILGTAFHDF; DNA: TGTGCCAGCAGCCACATTCTCGGGACAGCGTTTCACGATTTC
V: TRBV4-2; D: NA; size: NA; J: TRBJ2-1; CDR3: CASSPPTSSEQFF; DNA: TGTGCCAGCAGCCCCCCTACTAGTTCTGAGCAGTTCTTC
V: TRBV5-1; D: NA; size: NA; J: TRBJ2-3; CDR3: CASSLLSTDTQYF; DNA: TGCGCCAGCAGCTTGCTCAGCACAGATACGCAGTATTTT
V: TRBV25-1; D: TRBD2; size: once; J: TRBJ2-1; CDR3: CASIVRGEGYNEQFF; DNA: TGTGCCAGCATTGTTCGCGGGGAGGGCTACAATGAGCAGTTCTTC
V: TRBV7-9; D: TRBD1; size: NA; J: TRBJ1-2; CDR3: CASSTTLLDREDYGYTF; DNA: TGTGCCAGCAGCACCACTCTATTGGACAGGGAGGACTATGGCTACACCTTC
V: TRBV7-6; D: TRBD2; size: NA; J: TRBJ2-1; CDR3: CASSLGGGAYNEQFF; DNA: TGTGCCAGCAGCTTGGGCGGGGGGGCCTACAATGAGCAGTTCTTC
V: TRBV18; D: NA; size: NA; J: TRBJ1-2; CDR3: CASSPSLYGYTF; DNA: TGTGCCAGCTCACCTAGCCTGTATGGCTACACCTTC
V: TRBV28; D: TRBD2; size: NA; J: TRBJ2-7; CDR3: CASSGLAEISPFEQYF; DNA: TGTGCCAGCAGTGGGCTAGCGGAAATTTCTCCTTTCGAGCAGTACTTC
V: TRBV5-4; D: TRBD1; size: NA; J: TRBJ2-1; CDR3: CASSLPEGQGYNEQFF; DNA: TGTGCCAGCAGCTTGCCTGAGGGACAGGGTTACAATGAGCAGTTCTTC
V: TRBV28; D: NA; size: NA; J: TRBJ2-7; CDR3: CASSPEMINEQYF; DNA: TGTGCCAGCAGTCCGGAGATGATCAACGAGCAGTACTTC